The present T cell receptor (beta chain) was sequenced within a study of graft-versus-host responses after intestinal transplantation. Study conclusions and caveats: GvH clones were found in recipient marrow; some appeared first in ileum or blood.

A note on this clone: The antigen is not known.

The germline V gene encodes CDR1 PRHDT and CDR2 FYEKMQ (reference sequence). The CDR3 runs to 13 residues. Trimming shortened V by 2 bases and J by 0 bases, and 5 bases separated the two germline ends. TCRdb's table, derived via immunoSEQ multiplex PCR, lists solely in-frame clones and lacks some. The data show 85,000 to 90,000 clones, roughly four fifths seen once. This TCR came from a human donor who received an intestinal transplant. The source was unstimulated CD8+ T cells sorted from spleen or lymph node cells, collected before intestinal transplant. V is TRBV13 and J is TRBJ2-7; D uncertain. The CDR3 reads CASSLSDSYEQYF. CDR3 nucleotide sequence: TGTGCCAGCAGCTTATCAGACTCCTACGAGCAGTACTTC. Together with reference TRBV13 and TRBJ2-7, the CDR3 gives the full variable domain: AAGVIQSPRHLIKEKRETATLKCYPIPRHDTVYWYQQGPGQDPQFLISFYEKMQSDKGSIPDRFSAQQFSDYHSELNMSSLELGDSALYFCASSLSDSYEQYFGPGTRLTVT.